This entry describes one T cell receptor beta chain. This clone was counted a single time. The target of this receptor is not known. Base quality data are lacking; no much larger clone is found one base away. The library was produced with the immunoSEQ multiplex PCR assay. Drawn from immuneACCESS, this table holds only the in-frame rearrangements with V and J called that TCRdb kept. Clones are partly lost; checked studies trace under half to an unresolved V gene and leave the rest unexplained. The sample yields approximately 150,000 clones; roughly 90% were counted once. Roughly 7.8% of the sample is held by the ten biggest clonotypes. These data come from a study of control samples from healthy donors and cancer patients (dated by TCRdb to 2020 to 2022). This clonotype was sampled from a man aged 50 to 60 with head and neck cancer. The specimen sequenced was PBMCs.

The CDR3 protein sequence reads: CASTLGDNVLTF. DNA sequence: TGTGCCAGCACCTTAGGAGACAACGTCCTGACTTTC. The chain uses TRBV12-3 or TRBV12-4 and TRBJ2-6, with no reliable assignment of the D segment. Including cysteine and phenylalanine, the CDR3 has 12 amino acids. Only the CDR3 DNA is retained, 36 bases long and in frame from the first base. Trimming removed 7 bases from V and 9 bases from J, leaving 10 bases between the germline ends.